This T cell receptor (beta chain) was sequenced in a study of blood T cell repertoires in COVID-19. The cohort comprised adults aged roughly 18 to 100 years residing in about 25 US areas. In Cohort 3, a recovered donor had either two negative PCRs, clearance, or symptom resolution. TCRdb keeps only in-frame clones here, not all; method: immunoSEQ multiplex PCR. The repertoire holds about 310,000 clones, with 80% to 90% as singletons. CDR3 length: 15 amino acids. Trimming pared 1 base from V and 0 bases from J, leaving 9 bases between. Germline values: CDR1 KGHSH, CDR2 LQKENI. The chain combines TRBV18 with TRBJ1-1; maybe TRBD1 (6 bases). The TCR sequence derives from a woman aged 18-29 years who had recovered from COVID-19. Sequencing was done on a sample of PBMCs or T cells enriched from blood (not recorded which). This chain's CDR3 is CASSPLGGLNTEAFF. CDR3 bases: TGTGCCAGCTCACCACTAGGGGGACTGAACACTGAAGCTTTCTTT. Based on the CDR3 plus reference TRBV18 and TRBJ1-1, the full variable domain is NAGVMQNPRHLVRRRGQEARLRCSPMKGHSHVYWYRQLPEEGLKFMVYLQKENIIDESGMPKERFSAEFPKEGPSILRIQQVVRGDSAAYFCASSPLGGLNTEAFFGQGTRLTVV.